Included here is one T cell receptor (beta chain) sequence, with context. A J-beta primer mix and a sample-barcoded 5' primer were used in a second PCR of about 7 to 12 cycles. In TCRdb, the 5' RACE reads were re-called with MiXCR into one record per CDR3 protein. In the table there are roughly 2 million distinct CDR3 sequences, 49% of which are singletons. This specimen comes from a study of blood T cells in healthy people across ages. V trimming: 7 bases; J trimming: 3 bases; junction bases outside the gene matches: 10. The CDR3 length is 15 residues. Germline CDR1 and CDR2: WSHSY and SAAADI. This receptor was identified in a woman aged 35 to 49 in good health. The chain employs TRBV10-2 and TRBJ2-5; 8 bases agree with TRBD2. Material for sequencing was blood. The CDR3 nucleotides are TGCGCCAGCAAACCCGGGGTACTAGCGGAAGAGACCCAGTACTTC. Translating gives CASKPGVLAEETQYF.